The TCR beta chain described here comes from a study of OX40 agonist ivuxolimab in advanced cancers. The CDR3 loop spans 18 amino acids. The germline V gene has CDR1 GTSNPN and CDR2 SVGIG (reference sequence). The V and J ends lost 4 bases and 0 bases respectively, with 19 bases between them. TCRdb's copy holds only in-frame clones and misses some; the assay was immunoSEQ multiplex PCR. Here the sample spans around 86,000 clones, about 88% being singletons. The receptor was derived from an adult with an advanced solid tumor such as melanoma, head and neck, liver or kidney cancer. V gene TRBV30 combines with J gene TRBJ2-6, with D tentatively TRBD1 (7 bases). Sequenced material: CD4+ or CD8+ T cells sorted from blood, taken in a trial of the OX40 agonist ivuxolimab. The CDR3 protein is CAWTVRQGGRSGANVLTF. The CDR3 bases are TGTGCCTGGACCGTCAGACAGGGAGGACGCTCTGGGGCCAACGTCCTGACTTTC.